One and the same sample provided the 31 T cell receptor beta chains below, sequenced in a study of blood T cell repertoires in COVID-19. Measured with immunoSEQ multiplex PCR; TCRdb has only the in-frame clones, and not every one. The table records 90,000 to 100,000 clones, around 75% of them present only once. The sample was peripheral blood. Source of these receptors: a man between 65 and 85 years old with acute or convalescent COVID-19.

V and J are TRBV24-1 and TRBJ2-5; 10 bases align to TRBD2. This CDR3 is built from 17 residues. Looked up from germline, CDR1 is KGHDR and CDR2 is SFDVKD. With V trimmed by 2 bases and J by 5 bases, 10 bases remained unmatched. CDR3 nucleotides: TGTGCCACCAGTGATTCCAGCGTACTAGCGGGATTGGAGACCCAGTACTTC. It yields the protein CATSDSSVLAGLETQYF.

The chain recombines TRBV13 with TRBJ2-3; 15 nucleotides line up with TRBD2. J lost 10 bases, V lost 4 bases, and 9 bases had no gene match. The V gene's germline CDR1 is PRHDT and CDR2 FYEKMQ (reference sequence). This CDR3 spans 16 amino acids. Here the CDR3 reads CASSSRTSGRAWAQYF. In nucleotides, the CDR3 is TGTGCCAGCAGCTCGAGGACTAGCGGGAGGGCCTGGGCGCAGTATTTT.

The sample holds a few counts of this clone. The chain employs TRBV6-1 and TRBJ2-7; D ambiguous. The CDR3 has 11 amino acids. The germline V gene has CDR1 MNHNS and CDR2 SASEGT. V was pared by 3 bases and J by 3 bases, with 3 bases between. The CDR3 loop is CASSDGYEQYF. DNA for the CDR3: TGTGCCAGCAGTGACGGCTACGAGCAGTACTTC.

This clone was detected once. The V gene is TRBV4-2, the J gene TRBJ2-7; 7 nucleotides match TRBD1. This CDR3 comprises 15 residues. V lost 1 base, J lost 3 bases, and 6 bases stayed unmatched. Germline lookup yields CDR1 LGHNA and CDR2 YNFKEQ. This CDR3 is CASSQGQGEIYEQYF. The CDR3 DNA is TGTGCCAGCAGCCAAGGACAGGGCGAGATCTACGAGCAGTACTTC.

This clone was counted a few times. The chain carries TRBV27 and TRBJ1-5; a weak D match, TRBD1 (5 bases). There are 12 residues in the CDR3. The germline V gene encodes CDR1 MNHEY and CDR2 SMNVEV (reference sequence). V was clipped by 8 bases and J by 3 bases, with 8 bases between them. CDR3 residues: CASGQNNQPQHF. As DNA, the CDR3 is TGTGCCAGCGGACAAAACAATCAGCCCCAGCATTTT.

The CDR3 DNA follows: TGTGCCAGCAGTTCCAAACGGACAGGGCTGCAGACCCAGTACTTC. This encodes CASSSKRTGLQTQYF. The chain carries TRBV27 and TRBJ2-5, with TRBD1 matching over 8 bases. CDR3 length: 15 amino acids. The junction had 10 bases not matched to a gene; V was cut back by 4 bases and J by 6 bases. From germline, CDR1 is MNHEY and CDR2 SMNVEV (reference sequence).

This sequence joins TRBV11-2 and TRBJ1-2, with 7 positions matching TRBD1. The length of the CDR3 is 13 residues. CDR1 and CDR2 (germline): SGHAT, FQNNGV. V shed 6 bases, J shed 7 bases, and the junction held 8 bases outside the gene matches. The CDR3 region is CASRTGEFGGYTF. For the CDR3, the DNA is TGTGCCAGCAGAACAGGGGAGTTCGGTGGCTACACCTTC.

The chain joins TRBV24-1 to TRBJ2-7; D not resolved. The CDR3 covers 13 residues. Germline V CDR1 and CDR2: KGHDR, SFDVKD. The ends were cut back, 3 bases at V and 2 bases at J, with 7 bases in the middle. The DNA of the CDR3 is TGTGCCACCAGTGATCGAACTACCTACGAGCAGTACTTC. It translates to CATSDRTTYEQYF.

The rearrangement links TRBV27 to TRBJ2-3; 10 nucleotides agree with TRBD2. Germline V gene sequence: CDR1 MNHEY, CDR2 SMNVEV (reference sequence). The CDR3 is made up of 17 amino acids. Trimming removed 4 bases from V and 3 bases from J; junction bases left unmatched: 10. CDR3 coding DNA: TGTGCCAGCAGTTCTACGAGACTAGCGGGTTTTACAGATACGCAGTATTTT. Translation: CASSSTRLAGFTDTQYF.

This chain joins TRBV4-2 and TRBJ2-7; maybe TRBD2 (6 bases). The CDR3 totals 13 residues. V was pared by 4 bases and J by 7 bases, with 14 bases between. From germline, CDR1 is LGHNA and CDR2 YNFKEQ. CDR3 coding DNA: TGTGCCAGCAGCCCATCGAGGCGGGGAGAGCAGTACTTC. Amino acids: CASSPSRRGEQYF.

The chain combines TRBV19 with TRBJ2-7, with D possibly TRBD1 on 6 matching bases. The ends were cut back, 4 bases at V and 3 bases at J, with 13 bases in the middle. The germline V gene encodes CDR1 LNHDA and CDR2 SQIVND (reference sequence). The CDR3 totals 14 residues. The CDR3 DNA follows: TGTGCCAGTAGTACACAGGGAATGAACTACGAGCAGTACTTC. It is translated as CASSTQGMNYEQYF.

The CDR3, as DNA: TGTGCCTGGAGTCCCGGACAGAACGTTAATGAAAAACTGTTTTTT. It yields the protein CAWSPGQNVNEKLFF. The rearrangement links TRBV30 to TRBJ1-4; D is possibly TRBD1 (6 bases). Per germline, CDR1 GTSNPN and CDR2 SVGIG (reference sequence). Trimming took off 2 bases at V and 4 bases at J, with 14 bases between the two ends. This CDR3 has 15 residues.

This clone appeared once. The CDR3 region is CAWSYGRTGEMNTEAFF. The CDR3 nucleotides are TGTGCCTGGAGTTATGGAAGGACAGGGGAAATGAACACTGAAGCTTTCTTT. V gene TRBV30 combines with J gene TRBJ1-1, with 9 nucleotides matching TRBD1. In germline, CDR1 is GTSNPN, CDR2 SVGIG (reference sequence). The CDR3 contains 17 residues. After removal of 2 bases from V and 0 bases from J, the junction contained 10 bases not matched to a gene.

V is TRBV5-1 and J is TRBJ2-5, with TRBD2 matching over 7 bases. This CDR3 has 14 residues. Germline loops: CDR1 SGHRS, CDR2 YFSETQ. Germline trimming cut 0 bases from V and 3 bases from J; bases unmatched to any gene: 2. CDR3 DNA: TGCGCCAGCAGCTTGGTTGGGGGGGAAGAGACCCAGTACTTC. Its translation is CASSLVGGEETQYF.

The genes are TRBV29-1 and TRBJ1-4; D gene uncertain. CDR3 size: 12 residues. CDR1 is SQVTM and CDR2 is ANQGSEA in the germline V gene. The germline V and J ends were trimmed by 5 bases and 3 bases, with 7 bases remaining between them. This chain's CDR3 is CSVRGANEKLFF. CDR3 nucleotides: TGCAGCGTTCGGGGAGCTAATGAAAAACTGTTTTTT.

This chain links TRBV15 with TRBJ2-1; possibly TRBD2 for D (6 bases). The germline CDR1 and CDR2 sequences are LNHNV and YYDKDF (reference sequence). The ends were cut back, 2 bases at V and 10 bases at J, with 15 bases in the middle. This CDR3 is 14 amino acids long. The CDR3 region has the DNA TGTGCCACCAGCAGACCTAGCGTTCGCGGCGAGCAGTTCTTC. It codes for CATSRPSVRGEQFF.

The gene calls are TRBV6-1 and TRBJ2-7; D gene ambiguous. CDR1 MNHNS and CDR2 SASEGT come from the germline V gene. V dropped 3 bases and J dropped 0 bases, with 12 bases sitting between them. This CDR3 region has 15 residues. In DNA form, the CDR3 reads TGTGCCAGCAGTGATCCCTACGCCGGCTCCTACGAGCAGTACTTC. As protein: CASSDPYAGSYEQYF.

This rearrangement joins TRBV5-6 to TRBJ1-5; maybe TRBD1 (5 bases). V was pared by 4 bases and J by 5 bases, with 13 bases between. Germline CDR1 SGHDT, CDR2 YYEEEE. The CDR3 is 14 amino acids. In nucleotides, the CDR3 is TGTGCCAGCAGCCTGGGGGAGGGTGATCAGCCCCAGCATTTT. Amino acid sequence: CASSLGEGDQPQHF.

V gene TRBV10-3 combines with J gene TRBJ2-3; 10 nucleotides line up with TRBD2. The CDR3 is 16 amino acids. Trimming at V came to 3 bases and at J to 2 bases, leaving 5 bases not matched to a gene. Per the germline V gene, CDR1 is ENHRY and CDR2 is SYGVKD. In DNA form, the CDR3 reads TGTGCCATCAGTGAAGGACTAGCGGTTGACACAGATACGCAGTATTTT. Its protein is CAISEGLAVDTDTQYF.

This chain joins TRBV29-1 and TRBJ1-2; 9 bases are a match to TRBD1. The V and J ends lost 6 bases and 0 bases, in that order; junction bases with no gene match: 5. The CDR3 runs to 14 residues. CDR1 and CDR2 (germline): SQVTM, ANQGSEA. The CDR3 region is CSVGWTGANYGYTF. The CDR3 region has the DNA TGCAGCGTAGGTTGGACAGGGGCTAACTATGGCTACACCTTC.

This clone has a handful of counts. J is TRBJ2-3 and V is TRBV30, with D perhaps TRBD1 (5 bases). Germline CDR1 reads GTSNPN; CDR2 reads SVGIG (reference sequence). The V end was cut by 5 bases, the J end by 6 bases, with 15 bases between. CDR3 length equals 13 residues. CDR3 loop: CAWGKRAGDTQYF. CDR3 DNA sequence: TGTGCCTGGGGGAAAAGGGCAGGGGATACGCAGTATTTT.

The V call is TRBV19, the J call TRBJ2-5; TRBD1 matches 7 bases. Germline lookup yields CDR1 LNHDA and CDR2 SQIVND (reference sequence). The J segment lost 5 bases and the V segment lost 2 bases, leaving 8 bases of the junction unmatched. The CDR3 covers 15 residues. The CDR3 reads CASSISGTVRETQYF. Written as DNA, the CDR3 is TGTGCCAGTAGTATATCAGGGACAGTCAGGGAGACCCAGTACTTC.

The chain combines TRBV27 with TRBJ1-2, with D maybe TRBD1 (5 bases). The CDR3 runs 15 residues. V shed 4 bases and J shed 8 bases, with 20 bases lying between them. Germline CDR1 is MNHEY and CDR2 is SMNVEV (reference sequence). DNA for the CDR3: TGTGCCAGCAGTTCGGTCGATAGACGGCAGGGAGGCTACACCTTC. This translates into CASSSVDRRQGGYTF.

The V gene is TRBV12-3 or TRBV12-4, the J gene TRBJ2-7; D may be TRBD1 (6 bases). CDR3 length: 13 residues. The V gene lost 3 bases and the J gene lost 5 bases, with 11 bases spanning the gap. The CDR3 coding sequence is TGTGCCAGCAGTTTCTACAGGGTGAACGAGCAGTACTTC. The encoded protein is CASSFYRVNEQYF.

The CDR3 coding sequence is TGTGCCACCAGTGGGCAGGAGGGTGGGACAGATACGCAGTATTTT. Translating it yields CATSGQEGGTDTQYF. The genes are TRBV24-1 and TRBJ2-3; the D gene is possibly TRBD2 (6 bases). The V end lost 5 bases, the J end lost 3 bases, and 14 bases lay between the germline ends. CDR3 length: 15 residues. Per germline, CDR1 KGHDR and CDR2 SFDVKD.

This clone was picked up many times. The rearrangement uses TRBV4-1 and TRBJ2-7; tentative D call: TRBD2 (6 bases). This CDR3 spans 16 amino acids. In germline, CDR1 is MGHRA, CDR2 YSYEKL. V lost 0 bases and J lost 2, with 14 bases in between. The CDR3 DNA is TGCGCCAGCAGCCAAGATGGAACAGGAGGGGCCTACGAGCAGTACTTC. Protein: CASSQDGTGGAYEQYF.

The chain joins TRBV6-5 to TRBJ2-7; D gene unclear. The CDR3 contains 14 residues. Per the germline V gene, CDR1 is MNHEY and CDR2 is SVGAGI. Trimming shortened V by 2 bases and J by 0 bases, and 8 bases separated the two germline ends. This CDR3 reads CASSYNAISYEQYF. The CDR3 nucleotides are TGTGCCAGCAGTTACAATGCGATCTCCTACGAGCAGTACTTC.

The chain carries TRBV11-2 and TRBJ2-7; 12 bases line up with TRBD2. The trim removed 5 bases at V and 2 bases at J, leaving 10 bases unmatched. This CDR3 has 17 residues. Germline V lookup: CDR1 SGHAT, CDR2 FQNNGV. CDR3 protein: CASSHYKTSGSPYEQYF. The CDR3 region has the DNA TGTGCCAGCAGCCATTATAAGACTAGCGGGAGCCCCTACGAGCAGTACTTC.

The rearrangement uses TRBV5-4 and TRBJ1-1; 9 bases match TRBD1. Losses at the gene ends were 4 bases for V and 4 bases for J; bases not matched to a gene: 5. This CDR3 spans 14 amino acids. From germline, CDR1 is SGHNT and CDR2 YYREEE (reference sequence). The CDR3 spells CASSGNRGPTEAFF. The CDR3 nucleotides read TGTGCCAGCAGCGGGAACAGGGGGCCCACTGAAGCTTTCTTT.

This clone was counted many times. The J gene is TRBJ2-2, the V gene TRBV7-6, with 9 bases matching TRBD1. Germline V gives CDR1 SGHVS, CDR2 FNYEAQ. J gave up 4 bases and V 5 bases, and 14 bases lay outside the gene matches. The CDR3 is 18 amino acids. The DNA for the CDR3 is TGTGCCAGCAGCCCCCCACCCTACAGGACAGGGGTCACCGGGGAGCTGTTTTTT. Translating it yields CASSPPPYRTGVTGELFF.

This clone has only one observation. V gene TRBV5-1 combines with J gene TRBJ1-1, with D possibly TRBD1 on 5 matching bases. Germline V lookup: CDR1 SGHRS, CDR2 YFSETQ. This CDR3 spans 13 amino acids. Trimming removed 0 bases at V and 9 bases at J, with 12 bases between. The CDR3 coding sequence is TGCGCCAGCAGCTTGGAGGGGACTCCAAAAGCTTTCTTT. Translating gives CASSLEGTPKAFF.